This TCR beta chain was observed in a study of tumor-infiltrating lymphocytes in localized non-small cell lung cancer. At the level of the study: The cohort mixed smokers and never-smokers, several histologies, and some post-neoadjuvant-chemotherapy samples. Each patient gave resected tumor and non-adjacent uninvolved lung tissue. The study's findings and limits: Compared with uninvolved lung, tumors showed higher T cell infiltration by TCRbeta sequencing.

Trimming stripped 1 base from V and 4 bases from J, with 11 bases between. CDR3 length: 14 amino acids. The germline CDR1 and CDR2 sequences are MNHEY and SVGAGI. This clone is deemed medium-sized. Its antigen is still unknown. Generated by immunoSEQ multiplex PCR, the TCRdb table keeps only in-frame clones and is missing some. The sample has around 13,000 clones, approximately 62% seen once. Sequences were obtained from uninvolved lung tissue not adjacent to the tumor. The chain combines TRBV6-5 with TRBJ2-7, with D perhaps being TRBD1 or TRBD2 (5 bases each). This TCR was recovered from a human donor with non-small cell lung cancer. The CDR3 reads CASSYYRGPYEQYF. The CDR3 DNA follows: TGTGCCAGCAGTTACTACCGGGGCCCTTACGAGCAGTACTTC.